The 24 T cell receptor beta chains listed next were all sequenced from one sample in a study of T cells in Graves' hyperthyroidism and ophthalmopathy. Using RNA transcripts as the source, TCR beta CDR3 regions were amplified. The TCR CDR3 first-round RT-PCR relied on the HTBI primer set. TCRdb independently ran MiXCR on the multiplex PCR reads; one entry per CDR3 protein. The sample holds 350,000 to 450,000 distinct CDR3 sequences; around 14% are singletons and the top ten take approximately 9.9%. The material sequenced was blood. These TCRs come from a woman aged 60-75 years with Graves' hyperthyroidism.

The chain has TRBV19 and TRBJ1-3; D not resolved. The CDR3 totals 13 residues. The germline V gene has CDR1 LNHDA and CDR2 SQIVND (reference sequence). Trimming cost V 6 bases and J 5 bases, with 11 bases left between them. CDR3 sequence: CASRWGLRNTIYF. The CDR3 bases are TGTGCCAGTAGATGGGGTTTGAGAAACACCATATATTTT.

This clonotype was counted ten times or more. CDR3 residues: CASSFGTGDSPLHF. The DNA for the CDR3 is TGTGCCAGCAGCTTCGGGACAGGGGATTCACCCCTCCACTTT. The chain uses TRBV13 and TRBJ1-6; 10 nucleotides match TRBD1. CDR3 length equals 14 residues. Germline V gene lookup returns CDR1 PRHDT and CDR2 FYEKMQ (reference sequence). Unmatched junction bases numbered 1, after V lost 3 bases and J lost 8 bases.

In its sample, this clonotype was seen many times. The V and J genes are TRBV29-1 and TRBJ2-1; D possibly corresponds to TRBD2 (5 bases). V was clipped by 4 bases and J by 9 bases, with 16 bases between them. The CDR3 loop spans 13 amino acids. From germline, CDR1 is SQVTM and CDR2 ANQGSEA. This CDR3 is CSVVQPREIEQFF. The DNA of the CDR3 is TGCAGCGTTGTCCAGCCGAGGGAGATTGAGCAGTTCTTC.

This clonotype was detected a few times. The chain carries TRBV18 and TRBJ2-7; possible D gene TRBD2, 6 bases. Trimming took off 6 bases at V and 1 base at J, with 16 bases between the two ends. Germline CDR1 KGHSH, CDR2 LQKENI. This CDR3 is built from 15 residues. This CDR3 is CASSPGGARSYEQYF. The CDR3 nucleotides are TGTGCCAGCTCCCCCGGGGGTGCGAGATCCTACGAGCAGTACTTC.

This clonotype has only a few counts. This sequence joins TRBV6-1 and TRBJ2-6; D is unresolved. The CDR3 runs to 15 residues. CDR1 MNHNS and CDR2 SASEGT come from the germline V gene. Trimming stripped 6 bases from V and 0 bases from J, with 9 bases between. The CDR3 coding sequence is TGTGCCAGCAGAAATATACACTCTGGGGCCAACGTCCTGACTTTC. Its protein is CASRNIHSGANVLTF.

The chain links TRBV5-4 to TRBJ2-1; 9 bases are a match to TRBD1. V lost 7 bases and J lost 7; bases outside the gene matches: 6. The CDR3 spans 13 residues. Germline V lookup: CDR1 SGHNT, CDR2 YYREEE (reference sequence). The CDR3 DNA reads TGTGCCAGCGGCCGGGACAGGGATAATGAGCAGTTCTTC. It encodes CASGRDRDNEQFF.

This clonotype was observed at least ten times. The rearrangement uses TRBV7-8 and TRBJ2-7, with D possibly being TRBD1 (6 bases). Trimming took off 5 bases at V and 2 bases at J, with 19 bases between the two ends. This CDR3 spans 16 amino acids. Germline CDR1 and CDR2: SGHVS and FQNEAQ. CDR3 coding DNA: TGTGCCAGCAGCCGTGACAGGAGACAGTTTACCTACGAGCAGTACTTC. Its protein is CASSRDRRQFTYEQYF.

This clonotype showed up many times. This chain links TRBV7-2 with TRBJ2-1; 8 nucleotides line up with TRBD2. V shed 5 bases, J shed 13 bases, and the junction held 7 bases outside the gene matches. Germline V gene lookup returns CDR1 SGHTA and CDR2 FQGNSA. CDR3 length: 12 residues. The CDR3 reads CASSPDSGKQFF. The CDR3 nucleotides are TGTGCCAGCAGCCCAGATAGCGGGAAACAGTTCTTC.

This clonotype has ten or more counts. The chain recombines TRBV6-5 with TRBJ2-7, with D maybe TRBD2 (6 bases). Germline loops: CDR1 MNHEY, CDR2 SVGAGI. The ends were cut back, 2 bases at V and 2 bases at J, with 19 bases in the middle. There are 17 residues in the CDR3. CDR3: CASSYRTMRDRPYEQYF. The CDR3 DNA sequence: TGTGCCAGCAGTTACCGAACAATGCGGGACCGGCCCTACGAGCAGTACTTC.

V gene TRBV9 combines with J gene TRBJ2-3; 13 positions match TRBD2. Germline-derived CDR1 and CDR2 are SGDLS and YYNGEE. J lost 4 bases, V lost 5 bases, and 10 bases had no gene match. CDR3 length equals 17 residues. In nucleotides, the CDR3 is TGTGCCAGCAGTCCTGAACTAGCGGGAGGGCCAGCAGATACGCAGTATTTT. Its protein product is CASSPELAGGPADTQYF. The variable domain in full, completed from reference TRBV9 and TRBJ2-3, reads DSGVTQTPKHLITATGQRVTLRCSPRSGDLSVYWYQQSLDQGLQFLIQYYNGEERAKGNILERFSAQQFPDLHSELNLSSLELGDSALYFCASSPELAGGPADTQYFGPGTRLTVL.

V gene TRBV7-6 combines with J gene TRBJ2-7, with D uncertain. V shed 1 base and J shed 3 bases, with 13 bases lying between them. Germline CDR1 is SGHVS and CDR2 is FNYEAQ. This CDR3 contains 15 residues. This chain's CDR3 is CASSLVPLDSYEQYF. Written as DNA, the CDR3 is TGTGCCAGCAGCTTAGTCCCTTTAGATAGCTACGAGCAGTACTTC.

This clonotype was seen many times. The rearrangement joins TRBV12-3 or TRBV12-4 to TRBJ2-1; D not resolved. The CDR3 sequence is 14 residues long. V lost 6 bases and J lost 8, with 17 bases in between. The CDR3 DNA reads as TGTGCCAGCAGCCCTCGTTGGTCGCCTCATGAGCAGTTCTTC. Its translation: CASSPRWSPHEQFF.

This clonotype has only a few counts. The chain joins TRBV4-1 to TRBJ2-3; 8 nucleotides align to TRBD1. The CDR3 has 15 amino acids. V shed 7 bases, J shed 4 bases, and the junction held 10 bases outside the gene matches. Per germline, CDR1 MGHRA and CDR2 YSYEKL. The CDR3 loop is CASKLTGGISDTQYF. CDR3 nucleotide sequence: TGCGCCAGCAAACTTACAGGGGGTATTTCAGATACGCAGTATTTT.

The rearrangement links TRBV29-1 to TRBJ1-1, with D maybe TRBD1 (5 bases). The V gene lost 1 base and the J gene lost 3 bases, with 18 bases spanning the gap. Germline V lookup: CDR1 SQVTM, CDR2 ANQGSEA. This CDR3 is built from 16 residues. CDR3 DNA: TGCAGCGTTGAAGGGAAAGATGCAAAGGGGCACACTGAAGCTTTCTTT. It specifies CSVEGKDAKGHTEAFF.

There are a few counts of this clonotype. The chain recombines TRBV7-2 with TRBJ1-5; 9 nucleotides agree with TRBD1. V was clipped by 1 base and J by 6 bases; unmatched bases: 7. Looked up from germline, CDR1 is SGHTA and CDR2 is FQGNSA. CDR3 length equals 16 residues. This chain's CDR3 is CASSLGGTGLSQPQHF. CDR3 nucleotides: TGTGCCAGCAGCTTAGGGGGGACAGGGCTGAGTCAGCCCCAGCATTTT.

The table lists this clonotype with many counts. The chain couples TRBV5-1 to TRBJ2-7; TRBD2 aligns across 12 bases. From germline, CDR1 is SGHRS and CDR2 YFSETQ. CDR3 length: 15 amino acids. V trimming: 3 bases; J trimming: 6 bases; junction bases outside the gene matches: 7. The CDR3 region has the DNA TGCGCCAGCAGCTGGACGGGACTAGCGGGCCCCGAGCAGTACTTC. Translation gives CASSWTGLAGPEQYF.

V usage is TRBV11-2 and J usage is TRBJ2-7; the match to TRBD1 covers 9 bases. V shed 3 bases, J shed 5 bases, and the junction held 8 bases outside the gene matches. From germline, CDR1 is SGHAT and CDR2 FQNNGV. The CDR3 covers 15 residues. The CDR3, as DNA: TGTGCCAGCAGCTTGGAGGGACAGGGCGGCGACGAGCAGTACTTC. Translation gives CASSLEGQGGDEQYF.

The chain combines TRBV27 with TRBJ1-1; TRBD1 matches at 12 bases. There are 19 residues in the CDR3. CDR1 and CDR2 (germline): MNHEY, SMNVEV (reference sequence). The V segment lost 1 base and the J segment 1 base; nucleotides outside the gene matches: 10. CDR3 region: CASSLYSPGQGAGNTEAFF. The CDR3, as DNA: TGTGCCAGCAGTTTATATTCCCCGGGACAGGGGGCCGGGAACACTGAAGCTTTCTTT.

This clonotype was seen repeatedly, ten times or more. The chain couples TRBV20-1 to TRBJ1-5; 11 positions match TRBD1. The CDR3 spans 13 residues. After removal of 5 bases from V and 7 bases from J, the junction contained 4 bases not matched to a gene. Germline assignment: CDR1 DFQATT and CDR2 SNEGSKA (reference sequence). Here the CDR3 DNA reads TGCAGTGCTCGTGGGACAGGGGGACAGCCCCAGCATTTT. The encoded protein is CSARGTGGQPQHF.

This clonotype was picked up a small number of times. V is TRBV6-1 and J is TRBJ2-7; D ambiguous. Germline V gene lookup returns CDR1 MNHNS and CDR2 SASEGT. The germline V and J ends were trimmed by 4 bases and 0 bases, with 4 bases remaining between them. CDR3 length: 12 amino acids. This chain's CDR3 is CASSAASYEQYF. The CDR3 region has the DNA TGTGCCAGCAGTGCCGCCTCCTACGAGCAGTACTTC.

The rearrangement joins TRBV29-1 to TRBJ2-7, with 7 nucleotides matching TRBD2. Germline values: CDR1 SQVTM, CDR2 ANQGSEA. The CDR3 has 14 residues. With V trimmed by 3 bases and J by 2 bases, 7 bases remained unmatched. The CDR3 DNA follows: TGCAGCGTTGAGGTTAGCGGGCGGACCTACGAGCAGTACTTC. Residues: CSVEVSGRTYEQYF.

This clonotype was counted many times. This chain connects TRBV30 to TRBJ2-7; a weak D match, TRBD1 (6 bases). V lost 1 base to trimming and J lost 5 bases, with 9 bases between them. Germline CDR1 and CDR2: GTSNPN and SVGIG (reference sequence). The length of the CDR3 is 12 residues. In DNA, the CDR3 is TGTGCCTGGAGTGCCCAGGGGAACGAGCAGTACTTC. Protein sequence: CAWSAQGNEQYF.

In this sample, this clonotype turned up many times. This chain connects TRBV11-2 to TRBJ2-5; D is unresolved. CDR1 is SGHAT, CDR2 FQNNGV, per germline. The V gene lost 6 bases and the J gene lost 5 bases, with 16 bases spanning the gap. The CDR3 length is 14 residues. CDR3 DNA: TGTGCCAGCAGTCTCACCGGCGGTTATGAGACCCAGTACTTC. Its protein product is CASSLTGGYETQYF.

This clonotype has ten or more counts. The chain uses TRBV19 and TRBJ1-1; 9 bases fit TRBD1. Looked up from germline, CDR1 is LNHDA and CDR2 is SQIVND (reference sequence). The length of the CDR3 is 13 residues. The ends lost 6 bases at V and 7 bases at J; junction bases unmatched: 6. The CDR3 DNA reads TGTGCCAGTAGACTGGACAGGGGCTTTGAAGCTTTCTTT. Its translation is CASRLDRGFEAFF.